These 13 T cell receptor beta chains were sequenced from one sample in a study of radiation and T cells in renal cell carcinoma. Time point of the sample: blood 4 weeks post-SBRT, at nephrectomy. The treatment was: 15 Gy SBRT to primary tumor, nephrectomy 4 weeks later. Using immunoSEQ multiplex PCR, the repertoire was profiled, and TCRdb retains in-frame clones only, with some absent. The data hold about 100,000 clones, with 84% observed a single time. This material consisted of blood, taken from a patient whose treatment included radiotherapy and nephrectomy. The source of these receptors is a man between 60 and 70 years old with renal cell carcinoma.

The CDR3 protein is CASSLGTSGGQTQYF. The CDR3 DNA reads TGCGCCAGCAGCTTGGGGACTAGCGGGGGCCAGACGCAGTATTTT. V is TRBV5-1 and J is TRBJ2-3, with TRBD2 matching over 13 bases. Germline V CDR1 and CDR2: SGHRS, YFSETQ. The CDR3 has 15 residues. The trim removed 0 bases at V and 9 bases at J, leaving 4 bases unmatched.

This clone was found many times. The chain joins TRBV5-1 to TRBJ2-5, with D maybe TRBD2 (6 bases). Germline values: CDR1 SGHRS, CDR2 YFSETQ. The CDR3 is made up of 15 amino acids. Trimming stripped 4 bases from V and 1 base from J, with 14 bases between. CDR3 sequence (DNA): TGCGCCAGCAGCCCACTCCCGGGGGTCCAAGAGACCCAGTACTTC. It encodes CASSPLPGVQETQYF.

The gene calls are TRBV5-1 and TRBJ2-5; D might be TRBD1 or TRBD2, each matching 5 bases. Trimming took 3 bases from V and 5 from J, leaving 14 bases between them. CDR1 is SGHRS, CDR2 YFSETQ, per germline. The CDR3 is 14 residues long. This CDR3 is CASSSSSGAETQYF. For the CDR3, the DNA is TGCGCCAGCAGCTCCTCATCCGGGGCGGAGACCCAGTACTTC. The variable domain in full, completed from reference TRBV5-1 and TRBJ2-5, reads KAGVTQTPRYLIKTRGQQVTLSCSPISGHRSVSWYQQTPGQGLQFLFEYFSETQRNKGNFPGRFSGRQFSNSRSEMNVSTLELGDSALYLCASSSSSGAETQYFGPGTRLLVL.

This clone was recorded only once. The chain combines TRBV7-6 with TRBJ2-2, with 10 bases matching TRBD2. Per the germline V gene, CDR1 is SGHVS and CDR2 is FNYEAQ. This CDR3 has 16 amino acids. J was trimmed by 7 bases and V by 1 base; bases with no gene match: 6. CDR3 DNA sequence: TGTGCCAGCAGCTTAGGAGCGGGAGGGCGGAACGGGGAGCTGTTTTTT. As protein: CASSLGAGGRNGELFF.

The chain joins TRBV18 to TRBJ2-1, with D perhaps TRBD2 (5 bases). This CDR3 has 15 residues. Germline V gives CDR1 KGHSH, CDR2 LQKENI. The ends were cut back, 5 bases at V and 5 bases at J, with 16 bases in the middle. CDR3 sequence: CASSSQAALNNEQFF. In DNA form, the CDR3 reads TGTGCCAGCTCAAGTCAAGCGGCATTAAACAATGAGCAGTTCTTC.

The CDR3 DNA follows: TGTGCCAGCAGTGACCCCACTAGCTTGGAGCAGTTCTTC. This codes for CASSDPTSLEQFF. The chain combines TRBV6-5 with TRBJ2-1, with a tentative D call TRBD2 (6 bases). The CDR3 totals 13 residues. V was shortened by 5 bases and J by 10 bases, with 15 bases between the two germline ends. The germline gives CDR1 MNHEY, CDR2 SVGAGI.

J is TRBJ2-2 and V is TRBV28; D unresolved. Germline CDR1 reads MDHEN; CDR2 reads SYDVKM. The CDR3 runs 14 residues. Deletions cut 1 base from V and 4 bases from J, with 7 bases between. The CDR3 spells CASSLLVFTGELFF. In nucleotides, the CDR3 is TGTGCCAGCAGTTTATTAGTGTTCACCGGGGAGCTGTTTTTT.

Regarding this clone: This CDR3 is also generated by other DNA sequences in the sample. V and J are TRBV10-3 and TRBJ1-1; D is uncertain. CDR1 is ENHRY, CDR2 SYGVKD, per germline. The CDR3 covers 15 residues. V was clipped by 7 bases and J by 3 bases, with 18 bases between them. The CDR3 region is CAINTGFPKDTEAFF. The CDR3 DNA reads TGTGCCATCAATACGGGGTTCCCAAAAGACACTGAAGCTTTCTTT.

The chain employs TRBV6-5 and TRBJ2-6; no definite D call. Trimming took 8 bases from V and 4 from J, leaving 6 bases between them. The CDR3 has 12 amino acids. Germline V gene sequence: CDR1 MNHEY, CDR2 SVGAGI. The CDR3 is CASSLGANVLTF. The DNA of the CDR3 is TGTGCCAGCTCCCTCGGGGCCAACGTCCTGACTTTC.

J is TRBJ2-5 and V is TRBV5-1, with 16 nucleotides matching TRBD2. Germline lookup yields CDR1 SGHRS and CDR2 YFSETQ. The CDR3 consists of 18 residues. Losses at the gene ends were 3 bases for V and 3 bases for J; bases not matched to a gene: 8. CDR3: CASSWGTSGRATKETQYF. The CDR3 region has the DNA TGCGCCAGCAGCTGGGGGACTAGCGGGAGGGCCACGAAAGAGACCCAGTACTTC.

The J gene is TRBJ2-7, the V gene TRBV7-9; 10 bases agree with TRBD2. This CDR3 region has 16 residues. The germline V gene has CDR1 SEHNR and CDR2 FQNEAQ (reference sequence). Trimming removed 4 bases from V and 3 bases from J; junction bases left unmatched: 9. CDR3 nucleotide sequence: TGTGCCAGCAGCTCTGAAACTAGCGGGGATTTCTACGAGCAGTACTTC. Translating it yields CASSSETSGDFYEQYF.

CDR3 loop: CASSQMWGQGGLRGYTF. For the CDR3, the DNA is TGCGCCAGCAGCCAAATGTGGGGGCAGGGAGGGCTAAGAGGCTACACCTTC. The gene calls are TRBV4-3 and TRBJ1-2; the D gene is possibly TRBD1 (6 bases). CDR3 length: 17 residues. CDR1 and CDR2 from the germline V gene are LGHNA and YSLEER. Trimming stripped 2 bases from V and 8 bases from J, with 24 bases between.

This sequence joins TRBV7-2 and TRBJ2-2, with D tentatively TRBD1 (7 bases). The CDR3 has 16 amino acids. Germline V lookup: CDR1 SGHTA, CDR2 FQGNSA. V gave up 1 base and J gave up 4 bases, with 13 bases separating them. CDR3 in DNA: TGTGCCAGCAGCTTAGGCGGGGCAGGGGGCACCGGGGAGCTGTTTTTT. Protein product: CASSLGGAGGTGELFF.